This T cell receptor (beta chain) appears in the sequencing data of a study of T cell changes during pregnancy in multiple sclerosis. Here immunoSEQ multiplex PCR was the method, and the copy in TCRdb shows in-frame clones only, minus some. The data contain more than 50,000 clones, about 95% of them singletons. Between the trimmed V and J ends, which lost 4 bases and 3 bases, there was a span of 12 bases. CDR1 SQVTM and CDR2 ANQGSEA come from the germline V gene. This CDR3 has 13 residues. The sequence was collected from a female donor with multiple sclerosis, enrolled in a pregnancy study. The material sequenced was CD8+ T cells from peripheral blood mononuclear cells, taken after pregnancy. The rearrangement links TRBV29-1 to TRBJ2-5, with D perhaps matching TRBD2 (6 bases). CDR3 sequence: CSVVGLIKETQYF. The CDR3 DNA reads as TGCAGCGTTGTGGGACTGATAAAAGAGACCCAGTACTTC.